A selection of T cell receptor beta chains follows, all from one sample in a study of blood T cell repertoires in COVID-19. Repertoires were generated with immunoSEQ multiplex PCR, while TCRdb's copy carries only in-frame clones and drops some. The sample records some 230,000 clones, roughly 80% being singletons. The sample comprised peripheral blood. The receptors derive from a woman between 45 and 65 years old with acute or convalescent COVID-19. Each CDR3 is given with its conserved first and last residue. A D gene is named only where the DNA matches it firmly. Clone size is stated in some rows and not others, as once, few, many or a class when expanded.

size | J | V | D | CDR3 | DNA
NA | TRBJ1-6 | TRBV19 | NA | CASSIARESPLHF | TGTGCCAGTAGTATCGCAAGGGAGTCACCCCTCCACTTT
NA | TRBJ2-7 | TRBV18 | TRBD1 | CASSAGTGVDEQYF | TGTGCCAGCTCAGCCGGGACAGGGGTAGACGAGCAGTACTTC
few | TRBJ2-1 | TRBV30 | NA | CAWSTESRFYNEQFF | TGTGCCTGGAGTACGGAGTCAAGATTCTACAATGAGCAGTTCTTC
NA | TRBJ1-5 | TRBV7-2 | NA | CASSFTGISNQPQHF | TGTGCCAGCAGCTTTACAGGGATTAGCAATCAGCCCCAGCATTTT
NA | TRBJ2-1 | TRBV29-1 | TRBD2 | CSVRAGDSSYNEQFF | TGCAGCGTTAGAGCGGGGGATAGCTCCTACAATGAGCAGTTCTTC
few | TRBJ1-1 | TRBV24-1 | TRBD1 | CATSDGLGQSTEAFF | TGTGCCACCAGTGATGGACTGGGACAGAGCACTGAAGCTTTCTTT
NA | TRBJ2-5 | TRBV12-5 | TRBD1 | CASGETGETQYF | TGTGCTAGTGGCGAGACAGGGGAGACCCAGTACTTC
NA | TRBJ1-1 | TRBV6-1 | NA | CASSELRDTEAFF | TGTGCCAGCAGTGAACTCAGGGACACTGAAGCTTTCTTT
NA | TRBJ1-2 | TRBV9 | TRBD1 | CASSPRDRYGYTF | TGTGCCAGCAGCCCACGGGACAGATATGGCTACACCTTC
NA | TRBJ2-3 | TRBV29-1 | NA | CSARGLLPQDTQYF | TGCAGCGCCCGAGGACTATTACCCCAGGATACGCAGTATTTT
once | TRBJ2-7 | TRBV18 | TRBD1 | CASSPGTGEYEQYF | TGTGCCAGCTCACCAGGGACAGGGGAGTACGAGCAGTACTTC
NA | TRBJ1-1 | TRBV11-2 | NA | CASSATGTPYEAFF | TGTGCCAGCAGCGCTACAGGGACCCCCTATGAAGCTTTCTTT
NA | TRBJ2-3 | TRBV2 | TRBD2 | CASSDRTSGGTDTQYF | TGTGCCAGCAGTGATCGCACTAGCGGGGGCACAGATACGCAGTATTTT
NA | TRBJ1-5 | TRBV7-9 | NA | CASSPLQGFSNQPQHF | TGTGCCAGCAGCCCCCTACAGGGCTTTAGCAATCAGCCCCAGCATTTT
NA | TRBJ1-2 | TRBV7-9 | TRBD1 | CASSLGIVQGLDLGYTF | TGTGCCAGCAGCTTAGGAATCGTACAGGGGTTGGACCTTGGCTACACCTTC
NA | TRBJ1-4 | TRBV30 | NA | CACTPVNEKLFF | TGTGCCTGCACCCCGGTGAATGAAAAACTGTTTTTT
NA | TRBJ1-5 | TRBV19 | NA | CASSSATGNQPQHF | TGTGCCAGTAGTAGCGCTACGGGCAATCAGCCCCAGCATTTT
NA | TRBJ2-7 | TRBV20-1 | NA | CSASPYLQGSSYEQYF | TGCAGTGCTAGTCCCTATCTCCAGGGAAGCTCCTACGAGCAGTACTTC
NA | TRBJ2-1 | TRBV27 | TRBD2 | CASSFWGLAGTGNEQFF | TGTGCCAGCAGTTTCTGGGGACTAGCGGGCACGGGCAATGAGCAGTTCTTC
NA | TRBJ1-5 | TRBV6-2/TRBV6-3 | NA | CASSLQVLNQPQHF | TGTGCCAGCAGCCTACAAGTACTAAATCAGCCCCAGCATTTT
NA | TRBJ2-1 | TRBV3-1/TRBV3-2 | NA | CASSQARGEQFF | TGTGCCAGCAGCCAAGCTAGAGGTGAGCAGTTCTTC
NA | TRBJ1-5 | TRBV2 | NA | CASSDPGVVNQPQHF | TGTGCCAGCAGTGATCCGGGGGTTGTCAATCAGCCCCAGCATTTT
NA | TRBJ2-1 | TRBV24-1 | NA | CATSDFGGGHNEQFF | TGTGCCACCAGTGATTTTGGGGGCGGCCACAATGAGCAGTTCTTC
once | TRBJ1-5 | TRBV6-5 | NA | CASSWSFRDQPQHF | TGTGCCAGCAGTTGGTCGTTCAGGGATCAGCCCCAGCATTTT
NA | TRBJ2-2 | TRBV11-3 | NA | CASSARTANTGELFF | TGTGCCAGCAGCGCCCGGACAGCGAACACCGGGGAGCTGTTTTTT
NA | TRBJ2-1 | TRBV5-4 | TRBD2 | CASSLGLAGGLRYNEQFF | TGTGCCAGCAGCTTAGGGCTAGCGGGAGGGCTACGCTACAATGAGCAGTTCTTC
NA | TRBJ1-2 | TRBV7-2 | NA | CASSLQGGYGYTF | TGTGCCAGCAGCTTACAGGGTGGCTATGGCTACACCTTC
once | TRBJ1-2 | TRBV11-2 | TRBD1 | CASSLEGGPSGYTF | TGTGCCAGCAGCTTAGAAGGGGGCCCCTCGGGCTACACCTTC